This T cell receptor beta chain was identified in a study of shared clonotypes between healthy human individuals. Whole-study results and caveats: Rarefaction showed that sequencing of sorted subsets was incomplete (despite large depth). Naive subsets generally had larger estimated richness than memory subsets.

All donors qualified as healthy HIV-negative adults and had experienced no recent acute infections or vaccinations. Those who donated, Caucasian adults without exception, all lived in Nashville, Tennessee. V shed 3 bases and J shed 1 base, with 22 bases lying between them. Germline CDR1 SGHAT, CDR2 FQNNGV. The CDR3 has 18 residues. Measured with immunoSEQ multiplex PCR; TCRdb has only the in-frame clones, and not every one. The sample carries some 380,000 clones, approximately 97% recorded once. Points on this clone: The antigen remains unidentified.

The chain recombines TRBV11-2 with TRBJ2-7; tentatively, D is TRBD2 (7 bases). The clonotype comes from a man aged 25 to 40 in good health. Sequenced: memory CD8+ T cells sorted from blood. Subset described: CD45RO+ cells pooled with CCR7-negative TemRA cells. This chain's CDR3 is CASSLTGASRRGSYEQYF. The CDR3 coding sequence is TGTGCCAGCAGCTTGACAGGCGCGTCGCGGCGGGGGTCCTACGAGCAGTACTTC.